This T cell receptor (beta chain) stems from a study of shared clonotypes between healthy human individuals. Study details: For every donor, three CD4 naive, three CD4 memory, two CD8 naive and one CD8 memory plates were used. The study's findings and limits: A reduction in generation probabilities was seen for non-shared clonotypes relative to those shared by all four donors.

All participating donors were Caucasian adults from Nashville, Tennessee. Deep-level assay runs were performed. Repertoires were generated with immunoSEQ multiplex PCR, while TCRdb's copy carries only in-frame clones and drops some. There are hundreds of thousands of clones in the sample; 90% to 98% occur only once, and 0.32% lies in the top ten. The V end lost 1 base, the J end lost 4 bases, and 2 bases lay between the germline ends. The CDR3 length is 12 residues. Germline loops: CDR1 MDHEN, CDR2 SYDVKM. As for this clone: Antigen unknown.

Sequenced sample: memory CD8+ T cells sorted from blood. The subset: CD45RO+ cells pooled with CCR7-negative TemRA cells. The TCR sequence derives from a man between 25 and 39 years old in good health. The chain combines TRBV28 with TRBJ1-5; D is unclear. The CDR3 loop reads CASSLYNQPQHF. DNA of the CDR3: TGTGCCAGCAGTTTATATAATCAGCCCCAGCATTTT.